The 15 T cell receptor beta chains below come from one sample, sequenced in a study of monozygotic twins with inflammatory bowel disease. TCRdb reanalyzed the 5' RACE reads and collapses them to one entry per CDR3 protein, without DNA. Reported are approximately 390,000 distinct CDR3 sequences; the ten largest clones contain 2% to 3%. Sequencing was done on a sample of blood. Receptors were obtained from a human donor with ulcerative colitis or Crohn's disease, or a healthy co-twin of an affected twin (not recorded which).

The CDR3 region is CASSRDSGNIDTQYF. The chain carries TRBV12-3 or TRBV12-4 and TRBJ2-3; TCRdb selects TRBD2, and the lack of DNA leaves this call unchecked. This CDR3 spans 15 amino acids.

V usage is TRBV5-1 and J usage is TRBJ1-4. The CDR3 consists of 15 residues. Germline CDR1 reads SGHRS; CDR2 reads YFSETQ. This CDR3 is CASSPAGPTNEKLFF.

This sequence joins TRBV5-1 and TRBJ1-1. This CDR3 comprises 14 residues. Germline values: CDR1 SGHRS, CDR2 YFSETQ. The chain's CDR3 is CASSGRPGGTEAFF.

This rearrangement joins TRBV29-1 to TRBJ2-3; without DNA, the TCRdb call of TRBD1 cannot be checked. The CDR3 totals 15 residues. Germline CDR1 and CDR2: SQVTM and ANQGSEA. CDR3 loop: CSVGFMREGADTQYF.

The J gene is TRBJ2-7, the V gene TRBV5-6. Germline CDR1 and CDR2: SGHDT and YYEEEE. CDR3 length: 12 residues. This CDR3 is CASSLRGLEQYF.

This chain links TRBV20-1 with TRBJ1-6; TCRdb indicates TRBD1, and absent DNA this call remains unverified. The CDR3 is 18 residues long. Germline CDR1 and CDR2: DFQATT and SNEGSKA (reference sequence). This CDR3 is CSARALSSGSSYNSPLHF.

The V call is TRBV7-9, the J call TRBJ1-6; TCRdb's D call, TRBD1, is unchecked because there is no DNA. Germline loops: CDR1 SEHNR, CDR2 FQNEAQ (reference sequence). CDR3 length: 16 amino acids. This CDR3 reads CASSMSLGQGESPLHF.

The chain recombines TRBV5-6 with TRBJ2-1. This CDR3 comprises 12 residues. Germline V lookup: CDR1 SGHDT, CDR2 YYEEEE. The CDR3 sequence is CASSWAGHEQFF. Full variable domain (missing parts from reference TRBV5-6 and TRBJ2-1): DAGVTQSPTHLIKTRGQQVTLRCSPKSGHDTVSWYQQALGQGPQFIFQYYEEEERQRGNFPDRFSGHQFPNYSSELNVNALLLGDSALYLCASSWAGHEQFFGPGTRLTVL.

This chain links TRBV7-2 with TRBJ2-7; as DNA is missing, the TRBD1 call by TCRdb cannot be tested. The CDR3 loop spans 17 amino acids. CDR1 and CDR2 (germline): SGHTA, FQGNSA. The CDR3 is CASSLFVRDTAFHRPDF.

CDR3 residues: CASRKTSGPPNEQFF. This sequence joins TRBV5-1 and TRBJ2-1; TCRdb gives TRBD2 as the D gene, but with no DNA this cannot be confirmed. The CDR3 is 15 residues long. The germline CDR1 and CDR2 sequences are SGHRS and YFSETQ.

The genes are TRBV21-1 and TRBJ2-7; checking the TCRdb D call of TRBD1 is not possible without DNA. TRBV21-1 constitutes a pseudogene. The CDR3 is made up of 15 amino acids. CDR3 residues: CASSNNRQGTYEQYF.

The CDR3 sequence: CASSLSRVGKTQYF. V is TRBV7-7 and J is TRBJ2-5; the D call from TCRdb, TRBD1, cannot be confirmed without DNA. CDR1 and CDR2 from the germline V gene are SSHAT and FNYEAQ (reference sequence). This CDR3 spans 14 amino acids.

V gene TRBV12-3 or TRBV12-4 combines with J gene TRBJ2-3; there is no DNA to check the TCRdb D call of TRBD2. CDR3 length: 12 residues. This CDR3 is CASSPGVAPPYF.

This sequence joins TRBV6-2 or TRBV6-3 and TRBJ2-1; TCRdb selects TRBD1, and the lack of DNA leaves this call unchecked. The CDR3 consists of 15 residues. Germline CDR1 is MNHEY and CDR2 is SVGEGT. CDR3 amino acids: CASSYLPLVAEKQFF.

CDR3 loop: CASGQTRREQYF. This sequence joins TRBV27 and TRBJ2-7; the D call of TRBD1 rests on TCRdb alone, since no DNA is present to check it. The V gene's germline CDR1 is MNHEY and CDR2 SMNVEV (reference sequence). The CDR3 loop spans 12 amino acids.